This record looks at one T cell receptor (beta chain) sequence and its context. The data were taken from a study of blood T cell repertoires in COVID-19. Looking at the study overall: Samples representing acute and convalescent COVID-19 were sourced from the United States, Italy and Spain. The analysed material was cDNA or gDNA that came from T cells, B-cell-depleted T cells, or PBMCs.

The CDR3 covers 12 residues. The ends were cut back, 2 bases at V and 8 bases at J, with 10 bases in the middle. Germline values: CDR1 SGDLS, CDR2 YYNGEE. Authors' analysis steps: Reference gene primer amplification gave estimated nucleated cell counts. Only in-frame clones appear in the TCRdb table, and some are missing; sequencing was by immunoSEQ multiplex PCR. The V and J calls and the clone size are those of that table, but D and trimming were determined from the DNA. This table has fewer than 300,000 clones, approximately 77% appearing once. This chain joins TRBV9 and TRBJ1-2; the D is unclear. Sample: peripheral blood. This clonotype was obtained from a woman aged 18-29 years with acute or convalescent COVID-19. The DNA for the CDR3 is TGTGCCAGCAGCGTTCCGGGGAACGGCTACACCTTC. Translation: CASSVPGNGYTF.